The 12 T cell receptor beta chains presented below share a single source sample, sequenced in a study of cytomegalovirus exposure and HLA in healthy donors. Primers for the PCR totalled 60 Vbeta and 13 Jbeta. Using immunoSEQ multiplex PCR, the repertoire was profiled, and TCRdb retains in-frame clones only, with some absent. Among about 150,000 clones listed, more than 75% were seen once. The sample comprised PBMCs. The receptors stem from a woman in her forties in good health and CMV-seropositive.

This clone has more than one count but fewer than ten. This CDR3 reads CASSPLAGGQNTQYF. CDR3 sequence (DNA): TGTGCCAGCAGCCCACTAGCGGGAGGGCAAAATACGCAGTATTTT. J is TRBJ2-3 and V is TRBV6-5; TRBD2 aligns across 13 bases. CDR3 size: 15 residues. The trim removed 6 bases at V and 7 bases at J, leaving 7 bases unmatched. From germline, CDR1 is MNHEY and CDR2 SVGAGI.

This clone was recorded once. V is TRBV18 and J is TRBJ2-6; tentatively, D is TRBD2 (7 bases). Trimming took 6 bases from V and 0 from J, leaving 15 bases between them. This CDR3 comprises 17 residues. Germline CDR1 KGHSH, CDR2 LQKENI. CDR3 amino acids: CASSSGEGVSGANVLTF. CDR3 sequence (DNA): TGTGCCAGCTCGTCTGGGGAGGGGGTCTCTGGGGCCAACGTCCTGACTTTC. Using reference TRBV18 and TRBJ2-6 for the parts outside the CDR3, the full variable domain is NAGVMQNPRHLVRRRGQEARLRCSPMKGHSHVYWYRQLPEEGLKFMVYLQKENIIDESGMPKERFSAEFPKEGPSILRIQQVVRGDSAAYFCASSSGEGVSGANVLTFGAGSRLTVL.

The chain links TRBV7-9 to TRBJ1-4, with D perhaps matching TRBD1 (6 bases). V gave up 5 bases and J gave up 1 base, with 20 bases separating them. Germline V CDR1 and CDR2: SEHNR, FQNEAQ (reference sequence). The CDR3 has 18 amino acids. The CDR3 DNA sequence: TGTGCCAGCAGCCACCCGGGAGGGGGGACGGAAACTAATGAAAAACTGTTTTTT. Protein: CASSHPGGGTETNEKLFF. The variable domain in full, completed from reference TRBV7-9 and TRBJ1-4, reads DTGVSQNPRHKITKRGQNVTFRCDPISEHNRLYWYRQTLGQGPEFLTYFQNEAQLEKSRLLSDRFSAERPKGSFSTLEIQRTEQGDSAMYLCASSHPGGGTETNEKLFFGSGTQLSVL.

This clone was seen once. The rearrangement joins TRBV29-1 to TRBJ2-7; 8 bases are shared with TRBD2. CDR1 and CDR2 (germline): SQVTM, ANQGSEA. The CDR3 runs to 12 residues. V lost 6 bases, J lost 6 bases, and 7 bases stayed unmatched. CDR3 sequence reads: CSVGARGGEQYF. The CDR3 bases are TGCAGCGTGGGAGCTCGGGGGGGCGAGCAGTACTTC.

The V and J genes are TRBV6-1 and TRBJ2-5, with D perhaps TRBD2 (5 bases). CDR1 is MNHNS and CDR2 is SASEGT in the germline V gene. V was pared by 0 bases and J by 11 bases, with 13 bases between. CDR3 length: 13 amino acids. CDR3 region: CASSEAWKWEQYF. The DNA of the CDR3 is TGTGCCAGCAGTGAAGCTTGGAAGTGGGAGCAGTACTTC.

This chain links TRBV19 with TRBJ1-4; a possible D gene is TRBD1 (6 bases). CDR3 length: 15 amino acids. The germline V gene encodes CDR1 LNHDA and CDR2 SQIVND (reference sequence). V lost 7 bases, J lost 3 bases, and 15 bases lay in between. The chain's CDR3 is CASTLTWTANEKLFF. Written as DNA, the CDR3 is TGTGCCAGTACCTTGACCTGGACAGCTAATGAAAAACTGTTTTTT.

The chain combines TRBV10-1 with TRBJ1-6; unclear D gene. Trimming took off 3 bases at V and 10 bases at J, with 7 bases between the two ends. This CDR3 spans 12 amino acids. The germline CDR1 and CDR2 sequences are WNHNN and SYGVQD (reference sequence). The DNA of the CDR3 is TGCGCCAGCAGTGACCCGCAGTCACCCCTCCACTTT. Protein sequence: CASSDPQSPLHF.

The CDR3 spells CASSLPGQWSNQPQHF. In nucleotides, the CDR3 is TGTGCCAGCAGCCTTCCGGGACAATGGAGCAATCAGCCCCAGCATTTT. The rearrangement links TRBV28 to TRBJ1-5; possible D gene TRBD1, 6 bases. The V end was cut by 6 bases, the J end by 1 base, with 16 bases between. This CDR3 region has 16 residues. Germline lookup yields CDR1 MDHEN and CDR2 SYDVKM.

This chain links TRBV7-9 with TRBJ1-1; no clear D gene. Trimming cost V 3 bases and J 4 bases, with 15 bases left between them. CDR1 SEHNR and CDR2 FQNEAQ come from the germline V gene (reference sequence). The CDR3 runs to 15 residues. CDR3 DNA sequence: TGTGCCAGCAGCTTGGGCACCTTCCAAAGCACTGAAGCTTTCTTT. It encodes CASSLGTFQSTEAFF. The full variable domain, its missing parts supplied by reference TRBV7-9 and TRBJ1-1, is DTGVSQNPRHKITKRGQNVTFRCDPISEHNRLYWYRQTLGQGPEFLTYFQNEAQLEKSRLLSDRFSAERPKGSFSTLEIQRTEQGDSAMYLCASSLGTFQSTEAFFGQGTRLTVV.

The CDR3 loop reads CASSLDSGFGAFF. For the CDR3, the DNA is TGTGCCAGCAGCTTAGATTCCGGGTTCGGAGCTTTCTTT. The V and J genes are TRBV11-2 and TRBJ1-1; D gene ambiguous. CDR1 and CDR2 from the germline V gene are SGHAT and FQNNGV. V was trimmed by 0 bases and J by 10 bases, leaving 12 bases between them. The CDR3 spans 13 residues.

The chain couples TRBV13 to TRBJ2-3; a weak D match, TRBD2 (6 bases). The germline V gene has CDR1 PRHDT and CDR2 FYEKMQ (reference sequence). The CDR3 is 14 residues long. V gave up 5 bases and J gave up 11 bases, with 20 bases separating them. CDR3 sequence: CASSPRNSGVGQYF. CDR3 DNA sequence: TGTGCCAGCAGCCCCAGGAATAGCGGCGTAGGGCAGTATTTT.

V usage is TRBV27 and J usage is TRBJ1-1; D perhaps matches TRBD1 (5 bases). The CDR3 runs to 13 residues. V was cut by 7 bases and J by 6 bases, with 15 bases left in between. From germline, CDR1 is MNHEY and CDR2 SMNVEV (reference sequence). The CDR3 coding sequence is TGTGCCAGCATGTATGGGCAGGGCGCTGAAGCTTTCTTT. The encoded protein is CASMYGQGAEAFF.